The rows below give T cell receptor beta chains drawn from one sample of a study of shared clonotypes between healthy human individuals. The data were produced by immunoSEQ multiplex PCR, yet TCRdb's version contains in-frame clones alone and is incomplete. The sample carries nearly 1,000,000 clones, less than 85% recorded once. The material sequenced was memory CD4+ T cells sorted from blood. The receptors come from a man younger than 30 in good health. The CDR3 runs from the conserved cysteine through the conserved F or W. The D gene is left open where the match is weak. Only part of the rows carry a size: once, few, many, or a class if the clone is expanded.

TRBD1	TRBJ2-4	TRBV5-6	once	TGTGCCAGCAGCTTTTTGGCCGGGACAGGCAAAAACATTCAGTACTTC	CASSFLAGTGKNIQYF
NA	TRBJ2-6	TRBV6-1	NA	TGTGCCAGCAGTGGATTTTACACTGGGGCCAACGTCCTGACTTTC	CASSGFYTGANVLTF
TRBD1	TRBJ1-5	TRBV6-5	once	TGTGCCAGCAGTTCCAGGGGGATTAATAGCAATCAGCCCCAGCATTTT	CASSSRGINSNQPQHF
NA	TRBJ1-3	TRBV6-5	NA	TGTGCCAGCAGGGGACGGGTTGGAAACACCATATATTTT	CASRGRVGNTIYF
TRBD2	TRBJ2-2	TRBV6-6	NA	TGTGCCAGCAGTCCCCGGACTAGCGAGAACACCGGGGAGCTGTTTTTT	CASSPRTSENTGELFF
NA	TRBJ2-7	TRBV11-2	few	TGTGCCAGCAGCCCAGACAGGAGCTCCTACGAGCAGTACTTC	CASSPDRSSYEQYF
NA	TRBJ2-7	TRBV19	NA	TGTGCCAGTAGGGAAGGAGGGCTAGTCGGCGAGCAGTACTTC	CASREGGLVGEQYF
TRBD2	TRBJ2-3	TRBV4-3	many	TGCGCCAGCAGCCAAGATCTGTCTAGCGGGGCTTCGTCTAGCACAGATACGCAGTATTTT	CASSQDLSSGASSSTDTQYF
TRBD1	TRBJ2-7	TRBV30	NA	TGTGCCTGGATGCGCAGGGGGTTCCCCTACGAGCAGTACTTC	CAWMRRGFPYEQYF
NA	TRBJ2-3	TRBV29-1	NA	TGCAGCGTTGATAGGGCGGGTTACTCGGGCACAGATACGCAGTATTTT	CSVDRAGYSGTDTQYF
TRBD1	TRBJ1-5	TRBV9	few	TGTGCCAGCAGCTTTACAGGGGGGGGTCAGCCCCAGCATTTT	CASSFTGGGQPQHF
TRBD2	TRBJ2-7	TRBV30	NA	TGTGCCTGGACCCGGGGGGGGATTGTTTACGAGCAGTACTTC	CAWTRGGIVYEQYF
NA	TRBJ1-4	TRBV25-1	NA	TGTGCCAGCAGTGCGCTCGATACAACTAATGAAAAACTGTTTTTT	CASSALDTTNEKLFF
NA	TRBJ2-2	TRBV7-9	NA	TGTGCCAGCAGCTTAGGGCAGGCGAACACCGGGGAGCTGTTTTTT	CASSLGQANTGELFF
NA	TRBJ2-2	TRBV7-9	NA	TGTGCCAGCAGCTTAGTTCATTCGAGGAGAGAGCCCGGGGAGCTGTTTTTT	CASSLVHSRREPGELFF
NA	TRBJ1-3	TRBV12-5	many	TGTGCTAGTGGTACAGGCAGCTCTGGAAACACCATATATTTT	CASGTGSSGNTIYF
NA	TRBJ2-1	TRBV6-4	NA	TGTGCCAGCAGTCCTAGACTAGGGAAGGACAATGAGCAGTTCTTC	CASSPRLGKDNEQFF
TRBD1	TRBJ2-7	TRBV6-5	NA	TGTGCCAGCAGTTACTCCTGGACAGGGGGTGCCGAGCAGTACTTC	CASSYSWTGGAEQYF
TRBD1	TRBJ1-4	TRBV25-1	NA	TGTGCCAGCAGACCGGGACAGGGGGGTCTAAGTGAAAAACTGTTTTTT	CASRPGQGGLSEKLFF
TRBD1	TRBJ1-6	TRBV25-1	NA	TGTGCCAGCAGGAAAGAAGGACAGGGGGCTCGTTCACCCCTCCACTTT	CASRKEGQGARSPLHF
TRBD1	TRBJ1-5	TRBV30	NA	TGTGCCTGGAGTGCGTTGACAGGGAATCAGCCCCAGCATTTT	CAWSALTGNQPQHF
TRBD1	TRBJ1-6	TRBV30	NA	TGTGCCCGGTCGGCTAACAGGGGCAATTCACCCCTCCACTTT	CARSANRGNSPLHF